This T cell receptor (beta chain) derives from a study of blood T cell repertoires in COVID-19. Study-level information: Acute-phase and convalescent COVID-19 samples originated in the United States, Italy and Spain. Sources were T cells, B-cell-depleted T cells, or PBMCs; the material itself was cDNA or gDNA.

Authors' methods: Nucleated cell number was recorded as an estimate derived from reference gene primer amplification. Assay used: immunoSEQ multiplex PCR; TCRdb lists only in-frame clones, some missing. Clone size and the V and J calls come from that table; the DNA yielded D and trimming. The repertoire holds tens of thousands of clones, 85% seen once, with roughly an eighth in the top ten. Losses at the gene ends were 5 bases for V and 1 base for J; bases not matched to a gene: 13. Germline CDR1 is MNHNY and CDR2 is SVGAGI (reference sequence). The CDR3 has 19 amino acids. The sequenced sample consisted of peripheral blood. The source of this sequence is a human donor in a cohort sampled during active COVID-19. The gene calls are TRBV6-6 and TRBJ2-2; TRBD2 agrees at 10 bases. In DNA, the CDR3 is TGTGCCAGCAGTCTCGGAGCGGCTAGCGGGAGCGGGAACACCGGGGAGCTGTTTTTT. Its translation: CASSLGAASGSGNTGELFF.